The rows below give T cell receptor beta chains drawn from one sample of a study of shared clonotypes between healthy human individuals. Clones were sequenced by immunoSEQ multiplex PCR, and TCRdb holds only the in-frame ones, with some missing. The sample holds around 980,000 clones, more than 75% seen once. The source material was memory CD4+ T cells from PBMCs. Receptor source: a man younger than 30 in good health. Some clones in this sample may be carry-over from other donors' samples. Each CDR3 is given with its conserved first and last residue. A D gene is named only where the DNA matches it firmly. Only some rows state a clone size, as once, few, many or a class for expanded clones.

d_gene: TRBD2
j_gene: TRBJ2-1
v_gene: TRBV7-6
abundance: NA
CDR3aa: CASSLLAGVVNEQFF
CDR3nt: TGTGCCAGCAGCCTTCTAGCGGGAGTAGTAAATGAGCAGTTCTTC

d_gene: NA
j_gene: TRBJ2-3
v_gene: TRBV6-5
abundance: NA
CDR3aa: CASSSGEGADTQYF
CDR3nt: TGTGCCAGCAGTTCGGGAGAAGGGGCAGATACGCAGTATTTT

d_gene: NA
j_gene: TRBJ2-6
v_gene: TRBV6-1
abundance: NA
CDR3aa: CASSDRSSSGANVLTF
CDR3nt: TGTGCCAGCAGTGACAGAAGCTCCTCTGGGGCCAACGTCCTGACTTTC

d_gene: NA
j_gene: TRBJ1-3
v_gene: TRBV14
abundance: many
CDR3aa: CASSQPGQRNTIYF
CDR3nt: TGTGCCAGCAGCCAACCGGGACAAAGAAACACCATATATTTT

d_gene: NA
j_gene: TRBJ1-3
v_gene: TRBV7-9
abundance: NA
CDR3aa: CASSLGGSGNTIYF
CDR3nt: TGTGCCAGCAGCTTGGGGGGCTCTGGAAACACCATATATTTT

d_gene: NA
j_gene: TRBJ1-4
v_gene: TRBV30
abundance: many
CDR3aa: CAWSVYSFATENEKLFF
CDR3nt: TGTGCCTGGAGTGTATATAGTTTTGCGACCGAAAATGAAAAACTGTTTTTT

d_gene: NA
j_gene: TRBJ2-7
v_gene: TRBV7-6
abundance: NA
CDR3aa: CASSNSRASYEQYF
CDR3nt: TGTGCCAGCAGCAATAGTAGAGCCTCCTACGAGCAGTACTTC

d_gene: TRBD2
j_gene: TRBJ2-1
v_gene: TRBV5-4
abundance: NA
CDR3aa: CASSPAGTSGLGEQFF
CDR3nt: TGTGCCAGCAGCCCGGCCGGGACTAGCGGGCTCGGGGAGCAGTTCTTC

d_gene: NA
j_gene: TRBJ1-2
v_gene: TRBV28
abundance: few
CDR3aa: CASTPSQILYGYTF
CDR3nt: TGTGCCAGCACCCCGTCGCAGATTCTCTATGGCTACACCTTC

d_gene: NA
j_gene: TRBJ1-2
v_gene: TRBV19
abundance: NA
CDR3aa: CASTPQGYGYTF
CDR3nt: TGTGCCAGTACCCCTCAAGGGTATGGCTACACCTTC

d_gene: TRBD1
j_gene: TRBJ2-7
v_gene: TRBV5-1
abundance: NA
CDR3aa: CASRPQGARNEQYF
CDR3nt: TGCGCCAGCAGGCCTCAGGGGGCGAGAAACGAGCAGTACTTC

d_gene: TRBD2
j_gene: TRBJ2-3
v_gene: TRBV7-9
abundance: NA
CDR3aa: CASSLARGLAGISDTQYF
CDR3nt: TGTGCCAGCAGCTTAGCGAGAGGCCTAGCGGGAATCTCAGATACGCAGTATTTT

d_gene: TRBD1
j_gene: TRBJ2-7
v_gene: TRBV27
abundance: many
CDR3aa: CASRLDRGYEQYF
CDR3nt: TGTGCCAGCAGGCTAGACAGGGGGTACGAGCAGTACTTC

d_gene: NA
j_gene: TRBJ2-1
v_gene: TRBV4-1
abundance: NA
CDR3aa: CASSHGEGEIEQFF
CDR3nt: TGCGCCAGCAGCCACGGAGAGGGGGAGATTGAGCAGTTCTTC

d_gene: TRBD1
j_gene: TRBJ2-7
v_gene: TRBV9
abundance: NA
CDR3aa: CASTTRRQGPYEQYF
CDR3nt: TGTGCCAGCACCACCCGACGACAGGGGCCTTACGAGCAGTACTTC

d_gene: NA
j_gene: TRBJ1-2
v_gene: TRBV18
abundance: few
CDR3aa: CASSPELRAGYTF
CDR3nt: TGTGCCAGCTCACCAGAATTAAGGGCTGGCTACACCTTC

d_gene: NA
j_gene: TRBJ1-1
v_gene: TRBV15
abundance: NA
CDR3aa: CATTDRNTEAFF
CDR3nt: TGTGCCACCACGGACAGGAACACTGAAGCTTTCTTT

d_gene: NA
j_gene: TRBJ2-2
v_gene: TRBV18
abundance: NA
CDR3aa: CASSPVQDYTGELFF
CDR3nt: TGTGCCAGCTCACCAGTCCAGGATTACACCGGGGAGCTGTTTTTT

d_gene: NA
j_gene: TRBJ1-1
v_gene: TRBV2
abundance: few
CDR3aa: CASSEYQVSNTEAFF
CDR3nt: TGTGCCAGCAGTGAATATCAGGTGTCGAACACTGAAGCTTTCTTT

d_gene: NA
j_gene: TRBJ2-7
v_gene: TRBV7-8
abundance: few
CDR3aa: CASSLYVYEQYF
CDR3nt: TGTGCCAGCAGCTTGTACGTATACGAGCAGTACTTC

d_gene: NA
j_gene: TRBJ2-7
v_gene: TRBV15
abundance: NA
CDR3aa: CATSRGGGSYEQYF
CDR3nt: TGTGCCACCAGCAGAGGCGGCGGATCCTACGAGCAGTACTTC

d_gene: NA
j_gene: TRBJ1-5
v_gene: TRBV7-9
abundance: NA
CDR3aa: CASSLEGFSNQPQHF
CDR3nt: TGTGCCAGCAGCTTAGAAGGTTTTAGCAATCAGCCCCAGCATTTT

d_gene: TRBD1
j_gene: TRBJ1-6
v_gene: TRBV11-2
abundance: NA
CDR3aa: CASSSGQGRSPLHF
CDR3nt: TGTGCCAGCAGCTCGGGACAGGGCCGATCACCCCTCCACTTT

d_gene: TRBD2
j_gene: TRBJ2-7
v_gene: TRBV5-1
abundance: NA
CDR3aa: CASSPRVAGVGEQYF
CDR3nt: TGCGCCAGCAGCCCCCGGGTAGCGGGAGTCGGGGAGCAGTACTTC

d_gene: TRBD2
j_gene: TRBJ2-1
v_gene: TRBV5-1
abundance: NA
CDR3aa: CASSQFGLAGVDEQFF
CDR3nt: TGCGCCAGCAGCCAGTTCGGACTAGCGGGAGTGGATGAGCAGTTCTTC

d_gene: NA
j_gene: TRBJ2-7
v_gene: TRBV14
abundance: NA
CDR3aa: CASSRVGKDTYEQYF
CDR3nt: TGTGCCAGCAGCAGGGTGGGAAAGGACACGTACGAGCAGTACTTC

d_gene: TRBD1
j_gene: TRBJ1-5
v_gene: TRBV6-6
abundance: many
CDR3aa: CASSYGTGAQPQHF
CDR3nt: TGTGCCAGCAGTTATGGTACAGGGGCTCAGCCCCAGCATTTT

d_gene: TRBD2
j_gene: TRBJ2-5
v_gene: TRBV9
abundance: NA
CDR3aa: CASSVAGSGSITQYF
CDR3nt: TGTGCCAGCAGCGTAGCGGGTAGCGGGAGTATCACCCAGTACTTC

d_gene: TRBD2
j_gene: TRBJ2-1
v_gene: TRBV5-4
abundance: NA
CDR3aa: CASSTRSQEVAGDSYNEQFF
CDR3nt: TGTGCCAGCAGCACCCGGTCGCAGGAGGTAGCGGGAGATAGTTACAATGAGCAGTTCTTC

d_gene: TRBD2
j_gene: TRBJ2-1
v_gene: TRBV28
abundance: NA
CDR3aa: CASSGGTSGSYNEQFF
CDR3nt: TGTGCCAGCAGTGGCGGGACTAGCGGTTCCTACAATGAGCAGTTCTTC

d_gene: NA
j_gene: TRBJ2-7
v_gene: TRBV6-5
abundance: once
CDR3aa: CASSYIPDSSYEQYF
CDR3nt: TGTGCCAGCAGTTACATCCCCGACAGCTCCTACGAGCAGTACTTC

d_gene: NA
j_gene: TRBJ1-3
v_gene: TRBV7-9
abundance: once
CDR3aa: CASSFTGADSGNTIYF
CDR3nt: TGTGCCAGCAGCTTCACGGGGGCAGACTCTGGAAACACCATATATTTT

d_gene: NA
j_gene: TRBJ2-7
v_gene: TRBV15
abundance: NA
CDR3aa: CATSRERGTADQSYEQYF
CDR3nt: TGTGCCACCAGCAGAGAGCGGGGGACAGCCGATCAATCCTACGAGCAGTACTTC

d_gene: TRBD1
j_gene: TRBJ2-7
v_gene: TRBV11-2
abundance: once
CDR3aa: CASSSGTGDSYEQYF
CDR3nt: TGTGCCAGCAGCTCCGGGACAGGGGACTCCTACGAGCAGTACTTC

d_gene: NA
j_gene: TRBJ2-3
v_gene: TRBV7-2
abundance: few
CDR3aa: CASSLENSGADTQYF
CDR3nt: TGTGCCAGCAGCTTAGAGAATAGCGGAGCGGATACGCAGTATTTT

d_gene: NA
j_gene: TRBJ2-2
v_gene: TRBV2
abundance: many
CDR3aa: CASSETPNTGELFF
CDR3nt: TGTGCCAGCAGTGAAACACCGAACACCGGGGAGCTGTTTTTT

d_gene: NA
j_gene: TRBJ2-1
v_gene: TRBV9
abundance: few
CDR3aa: CASSPQYSYNEQFF
CDR3nt: TGTGCCAGCAGCCCCCAATATTCCTACAATGAGCAGTTCTTC

d_gene: NA
j_gene: TRBJ2-5
v_gene: TRBV29-1
abundance: NA
CDR3aa: CSADPQGGYTQYF
CDR3nt: TGCAGCGCCGACCCACAGGGAGGGTATACCCAGTACTTC

d_gene: NA
j_gene: TRBJ1-4
v_gene: TRBV28
abundance: once
CDR3aa: CASRPAGTTLPLQLFF
CDR3nt: TGTGCCAGCAGGCCCGCCGGGACAACCCTCCCATTACAACTGTTTTTT

d_gene: NA
j_gene: TRBJ1-3
v_gene: TRBV7-8
abundance: NA
CDR3aa: CASSLGPFSGNTIYF
CDR3nt: TGTGCCAGCAGCTTAGGACCCTTCTCTGGAAACACCATATATTTT

d_gene: NA
j_gene: TRBJ2-7
v_gene: TRBV5-5
abundance: once
CDR3aa: CASSLPTGKSGLWYF
CDR3nt: TGTGCCAGCAGCTTGCCGACAGGAAAATCGGGGTTATGGTACTTC

d_gene: NA
j_gene: TRBJ2-5
v_gene: TRBV5-4
abundance: once
CDR3aa: CASSFRQRWSETQYF
CDR3nt: TGTGCCAGCAGCTTTCGACAGCGGTGGAGTGAAACCCAGTACTTC

d_gene: NA
j_gene: TRBJ2-3
v_gene: TRBV7-9
abundance: many
CDR3aa: CASSFSDTQYF
CDR3nt: TGTGCCAGCAGCTTTTCCGATACGCAGTATTTT

d_gene: NA
j_gene: TRBJ2-1
v_gene: TRBV5-1
abundance: NA
CDR3aa: CASSLGMNEQFF
CDR3nt: TGCGCCAGCAGCTTGGGTATGAATGAGCAGTTCTTC

d_gene: TRBD1
j_gene: TRBJ2-1
v_gene: TRBV6-4
abundance: NA
CDR3aa: CASRAETGAEQFF
CDR3nt: TGTGCCAGCAGGGCGGAAACAGGGGCTGAGCAGTTCTTC

d_gene: TRBD1
j_gene: TRBJ2-3
v_gene: TRBV6-1
abundance: NA
CDR3aa: CASSSRDRVTDTQYF
CDR3nt: TGTGCCAGCAGTAGCCGGGACAGGGTAACAGATACGCAGTATTTT

d_gene: NA
j_gene: TRBJ1-1
v_gene: TRBV7-8
abundance: once
CDR3aa: CASSLARATAFF
CDR3nt: TGTGCCAGCAGCTTAGCGAGGGCGACGGCTTTCTTT

d_gene: NA
j_gene: TRBJ1-2
v_gene: TRBV5-1
abundance: once
CDR3aa: CASSLGPGKNYGYTF
CDR3nt: TGCGCCAGCAGCTTGGGTCCAGGGAAGAACTATGGCTACACCTTC